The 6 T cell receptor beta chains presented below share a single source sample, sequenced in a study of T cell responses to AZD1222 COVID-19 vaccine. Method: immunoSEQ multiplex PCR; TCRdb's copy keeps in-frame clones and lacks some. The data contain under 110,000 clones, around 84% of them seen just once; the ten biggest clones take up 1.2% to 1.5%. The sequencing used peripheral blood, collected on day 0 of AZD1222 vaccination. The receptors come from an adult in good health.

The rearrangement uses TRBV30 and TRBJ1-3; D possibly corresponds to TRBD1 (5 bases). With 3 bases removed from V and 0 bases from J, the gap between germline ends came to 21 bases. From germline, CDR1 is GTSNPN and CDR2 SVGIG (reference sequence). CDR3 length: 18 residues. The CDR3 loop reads CAWSRTRGHSSSGNTIYF. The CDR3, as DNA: TGTGCCTGGAGCCGTACGAGGGGTCACTCTTCCTCTGGAAACACCATATATTTT.

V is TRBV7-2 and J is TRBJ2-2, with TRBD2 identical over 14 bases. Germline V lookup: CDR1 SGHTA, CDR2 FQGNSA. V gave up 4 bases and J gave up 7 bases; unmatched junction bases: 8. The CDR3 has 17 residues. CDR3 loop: CASSSGLAGAWVGELFF. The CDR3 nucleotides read TGTGCCAGCAGCTCGGGACTAGCGGGAGCCTGGGTCGGGGAGCTGTTTTTT.

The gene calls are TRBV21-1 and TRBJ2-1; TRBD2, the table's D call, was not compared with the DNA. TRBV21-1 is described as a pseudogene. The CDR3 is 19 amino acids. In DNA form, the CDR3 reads TGTGCCAGCAGCAAACGGGGGGGCCAGCGGGAGGGGACCTACAATGAGCAGTTCTTC. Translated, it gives CASSKRGGQREGTYNEQFF.

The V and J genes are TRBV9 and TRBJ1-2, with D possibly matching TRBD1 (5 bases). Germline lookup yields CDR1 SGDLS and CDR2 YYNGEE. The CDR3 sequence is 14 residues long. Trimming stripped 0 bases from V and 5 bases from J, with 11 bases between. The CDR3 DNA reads TGTGCCAGCAGCGTAGGTCAGGGCACGTATGGCTACACCTTC. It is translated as CASSVGQGTYGYTF.

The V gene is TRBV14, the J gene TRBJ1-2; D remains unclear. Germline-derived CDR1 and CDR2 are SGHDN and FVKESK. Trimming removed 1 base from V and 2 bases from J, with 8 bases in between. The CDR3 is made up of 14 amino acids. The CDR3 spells CASSQGLRNYGYTF. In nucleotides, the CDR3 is TGTGCCAGCAGCCAAGGGCTCAGAAACTATGGCTACACCTTC.

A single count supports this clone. CDR3 DNA: TGTGCCAGCAGTTTGGAGCGGGCTAGCGGAACCGAGACCCAGTACTTC. It encodes CASSLERASGTETQYF. The genes are TRBV27 and TRBJ2-5; 7 bases are a match to TRBD2. The germline gives CDR1 MNHEY, CDR2 SMNVEV (reference sequence). J gave up 5 bases and V 3 bases, and 12 bases lay outside the gene matches. The length of the CDR3 is 16 residues.